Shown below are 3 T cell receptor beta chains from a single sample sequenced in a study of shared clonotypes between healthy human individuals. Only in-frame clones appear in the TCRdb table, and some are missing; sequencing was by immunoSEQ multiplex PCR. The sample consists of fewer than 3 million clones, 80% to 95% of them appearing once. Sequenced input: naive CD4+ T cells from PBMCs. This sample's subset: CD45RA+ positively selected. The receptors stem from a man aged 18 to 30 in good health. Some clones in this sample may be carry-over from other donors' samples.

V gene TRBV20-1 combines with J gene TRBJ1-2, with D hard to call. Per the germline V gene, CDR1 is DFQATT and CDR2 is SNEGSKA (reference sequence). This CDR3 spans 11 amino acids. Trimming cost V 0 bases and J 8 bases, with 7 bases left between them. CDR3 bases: TGCAGTGCTAGAGATGTTGAGGGCTACACCTTC. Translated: CSARDVEGYTF.

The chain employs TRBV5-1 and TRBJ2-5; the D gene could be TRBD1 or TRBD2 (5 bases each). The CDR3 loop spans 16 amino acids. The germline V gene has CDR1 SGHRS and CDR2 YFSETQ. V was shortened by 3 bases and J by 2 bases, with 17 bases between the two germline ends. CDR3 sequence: CASSWGGQVLQETQYF. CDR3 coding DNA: TGCGCCAGCAGCTGGGGCGGGCAGGTGCTACAAGAGACCCAGTACTTC.

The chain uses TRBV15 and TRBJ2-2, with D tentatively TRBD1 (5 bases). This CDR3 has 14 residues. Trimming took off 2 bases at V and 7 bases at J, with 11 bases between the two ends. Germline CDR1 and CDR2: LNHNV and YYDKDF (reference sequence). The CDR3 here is CATSRQGGIGELFF. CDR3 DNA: TGTGCCACCAGCAGACAGGGCGGAATCGGGGAGCTGTTTTTT.